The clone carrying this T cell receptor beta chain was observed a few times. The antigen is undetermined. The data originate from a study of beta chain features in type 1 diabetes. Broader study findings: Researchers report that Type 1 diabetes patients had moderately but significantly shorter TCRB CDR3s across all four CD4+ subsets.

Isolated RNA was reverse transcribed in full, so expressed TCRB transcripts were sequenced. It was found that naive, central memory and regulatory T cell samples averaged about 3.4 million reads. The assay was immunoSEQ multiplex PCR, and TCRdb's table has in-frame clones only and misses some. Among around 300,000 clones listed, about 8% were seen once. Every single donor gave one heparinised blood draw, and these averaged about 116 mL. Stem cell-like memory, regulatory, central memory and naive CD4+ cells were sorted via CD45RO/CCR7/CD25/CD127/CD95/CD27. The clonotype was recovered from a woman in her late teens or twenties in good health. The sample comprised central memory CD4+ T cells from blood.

CDR3 protein: CASTGSSRAQTQYF. CDR3 coding DNA: TGTGCCAGTACGGGATCATCCAGGGCCCAGACCCAGTACTTC. The chain recombines TRBV28 with TRBJ2-5; possibly TRBD1 or TRBD2 for D (5 bases each). The CDR3 loop spans 14 amino acids. CDR1 and CDR2 from the germline V gene are MDHEN and SYDVKM. V was pared by 9 bases and J by 6 bases, with 20 bases between.